These T cell receptor beta chains were read from a single sample in a study of long-term antiretroviral therapy in people with HIV. Generated by immunoSEQ multiplex PCR, the TCRdb table keeps only in-frame clones and is missing some. The table lists about 24,000 clones, about 76% of them singletons, with approximately 16% in the top ten. Source: unsorted PBMCs, taken at the start of antiretroviral therapy, before treatment. The receptors were sampled from a young woman with HIV. Both conserved end residues are trimmed from each CDR3. A D gene is named only where the DNA matches it firmly.

d_call	v_call	j_call	cdr3_aa
TRBD1	TRBV7-9	TRBJ2-2	ASSSRTGVTGELF
TRBD1	TRBV6-6	TRBJ2-7	ASSHSGTGAYEQY
-	TRBV4-3	TRBJ1-3	ASSQEGGSGNTIY
-	TRBV7-9	TRBJ1-4	ASRLDGTTNEKLF
-	TRBV5-6	TRBJ2-5	ASSLLGQETQY
TRBD1	TRBV6-1	TRBJ1-2	AIDRENYGYT
-	TRBV11-2	TRBJ1-3	ASSFNRGSGNTIY
-	TRBV2	TRBJ2-5	ASSDGWEETQY
-	TRBV4-3	TRBJ2-1	ASSQESLKSNEQF
-	TRBV5-1	TRBJ1-5	ASSLEGGQPQH
TRBD1	TRBV5-1	TRBJ1-5	ASSLGGGAGPQH
-	TRBV9	TRBJ2-3	ASSVDRGTDTQY
-	TRBV7-9	TRBJ1-2	ASIEGNGGYT
TRBD2	TRBV5-1	TRBJ2-1	ASSIPAGGGYNEQF
-	TRBV6-5	TRBJ2-2	ASSYSQTGELF
-	TRBV10-3	TRBJ1-5	ATWSTDSNQPQH
-	TRBV23-1	TRBJ1-4	ASISRGGKEKLF
-	TRBV7-5	TRBJ2-1	ARSFEVEFSQRGEQF
-	TRBV5-1	TRBJ1-1	ASSLAPVNTEAF
TRBD2	TRBV7-9	TRBJ2-1	ASSPGLAGYNEQF
-	TRBV5-1	TRBJ2-5	ASSLRWWQETQY
-	TRBV5-1	TRBJ1-3	ASSLQGGNTIY
TRBD2	TRBV7-8	TRBJ2-7	ASLTSGSAYSYEQY
-	TRBV19	TRBJ1-3	ASRTGFNTIY
-	TRBV5-5	TRBJ1-5	ASSFSGGGFNQPQH
-	TRBV19	TRBJ2-7	ASRGGTGEGEQY
-	TRBV10-3	TRBJ2-3	AISEISGTDTQY
-	TRBV11-2	TRBJ2-5	ASSWRDYQETQY
-	TRBV2	TRBJ1-2	ASSEAAGSTGGYT
TRBD1	TRBV7-9	TRBJ1-1	ASSPTQGRGAF
-	TRBV6-1	TRBJ2-2	ASSEAEGNTGELF
-	TRBV27	TRBJ2-5	ASSLSGIPGETQY
TRBD1	TRBV7-7	TRBJ2-5	ASSPDRMRETQY
-	TRBV11-2	TRBJ1-5	ASSLAEGDNNQPQH
-	TRBV12-5	TRBJ2-1	ASGLVTERAYNEQF
-	TRBV5-1	TRBJ1-1	ASSETVNTEAF
-	TRBV7-2	TRBJ2-7	ASSKGLFYEQY
-	TRBV7-9	TRBJ2-4	ASSLAISATVAKNIQY
TRBD1	TRBV6-5	TRBJ1-2	ASSYSPGGYGYT
TRBD1	TRBV9	TRBJ1-4	ASSVATGGDEKLF